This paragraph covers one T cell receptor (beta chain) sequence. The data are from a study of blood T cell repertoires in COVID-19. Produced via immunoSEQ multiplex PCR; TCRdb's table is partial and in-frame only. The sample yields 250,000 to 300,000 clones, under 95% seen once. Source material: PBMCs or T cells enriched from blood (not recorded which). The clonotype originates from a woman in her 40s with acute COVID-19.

The CDR3 protein is CAISDGYRDSPLHF. The CDR3 bases are TGTGCCATTTCAGACGGGTATCGGGATTCACCCCTCCACTTT. The chain joins TRBV27 to TRBJ1-6; D is unclear. The V end lost 10 bases, the J end lost 8 bases, and 18 bases lay between the germline ends. Germline lookup yields CDR1 MNHEY and CDR2 SMNVEV (reference sequence). CDR3 length equals 14 residues.